The 8 T cell receptor beta chains reported below all come from one sample, sequenced in a study of CD8 T cells in ankylosing spondylitis. A single record per CDR3 protein comes from TCRdb applying MiXCR to the 5' RACE reads. The table has 130,000 or so distinct CDR3 sequences, around 7% seen once. Sequencing used blood, either unsorted or a sorted T cell fraction (not recorded which). Source of these receptors: a male donor with ankylosing spondylitis or in good health (not recorded which).

This clonotype has ten or more counts. The chain has TRBV5-1 and TRBJ2-7; TRBD1 matches 8 bases. Looked up from germline, CDR1 is SGHRS and CDR2 is YFSETQ. After removal of 1 base from V and 3 bases from J, the junction contained 3 bases not matched to a gene. The CDR3 runs to 14 residues. The CDR3 DNA follows: TGCGCCAGCAGCTTGCTGGACAGGGACTACGAGCAGTACTTC. Its translation: CASSLLDRDYEQYF.

This clonotype was seen many times. The rearrangement joins TRBV24-1 to TRBJ1-6, with TRBD1 as a possible D gene (6 bases). The V end was cut by 3 bases, the J end by 0 bases, with 17 bases between. Germline V CDR1 and CDR2: KGHDR, SFDVKD. The CDR3 consists of 19 residues. CDR3 coding DNA: TGTGCCACCAGTGATCCCGGGACAACAGTTCGCTCCTATAATTCACCCCTCCACTTT. Translating gives CATSDPGTTVRSYNSPLHF.

This clonotype was counted many times. This chain links TRBV10-3 with TRBJ2-3; TRBD2 aligns across 8 bases. The V and J ends lost 6 bases and 5 bases, in that order; junction bases with no gene match: 4. From germline, CDR1 is ENHRY and CDR2 SYGVKD. The CDR3 totals 13 residues. CDR3 in amino acids: CAIRLAAEDTQYF. In DNA, the CDR3 is TGTGCCATCAGACTAGCGGCCGAAGATACGCAGTATTTT.

The chain recombines TRBV20-1 with TRBJ2-1; TRBD2 aligns across 9 bases. Germline V gives CDR1 DFQATT, CDR2 SNEGSKA (reference sequence). This CDR3 region has 13 residues. V lost 4 bases to trimming and J lost 3 bases; unmatched junction nucleotides: 1. CDR3 in amino acids: CSATSGNYNEQFF. The CDR3 coding sequence is TGCAGTGCTACTAGCGGGAACTACAATGAGCAGTTCTTC.

At least ten counts were recorded for this clonotype. This chain joins TRBV7-2 and TRBJ2-1; D is possibly TRBD1 or TRBD2 (5 bases each). Germline lookup yields CDR1 SGHTA and CDR2 FQGNSA. There are 15 residues in the CDR3. Trimming cost V 7 bases and J 1 base, with 14 bases left between them. Written as DNA, the CDR3 is TGTGCCAGCAATCCCGGGGCGAGGTCCTACAATGAGCAGTTCTTC. Protein sequence: CASNPGARSYNEQFF.

This clonotype appeared many times. The chain employs TRBV11-2 and TRBJ1-5, with D perhaps matching TRBD1 (6 bases). The V gene's germline CDR1 is SGHAT and CDR2 FQNNGV. Trimming took 0 bases from V and 5 from J, leaving 11 bases between them. The length of the CDR3 is 15 residues. The CDR3 protein is CASSLDGGPDQPQHF. CDR3 nucleotide sequence: TGTGCCAGCAGCTTAGATGGGGGGCCTGATCAGCCCCAGCATTTT.

This clonotype showed up many times. The V gene is TRBV12-3 or TRBV12-4, the J gene TRBJ1-5, with 9 bases fitting TRBD1. CDR3 size: 15 residues. V lost 6 bases to trimming and J lost 6 bases; unmatched junction nucleotides: 9. CDR3 sequence reads: CASSPGDREIQPQHF. CDR3 nucleotides: TGTGCCAGCAGCCCGGGGGACAGGGAAATTCAGCCCCAGCATTTT.

This clonotype was counted ten times or more. The CDR3, as DNA: TGCGCCAGCGGCGGGAATCCCACCCCCGGAGCTTTCTTT. Its protein product is CASGGNPTPGAFF. The chain links TRBV5-1 to TRBJ1-1; D is ambiguous. Germline-derived CDR1 and CDR2 are SGHRS and YFSETQ. CDR3 length: 13 residues. With 7 bases removed from V and 10 bases from J, the gap between germline ends came to 20 bases.